The source of this T cell receptor (beta chain) is a study of cytomegalovirus exposure and HLA in healthy donors. Study findings and constraints: A later analysis found TCR association rates differed by HLA locus, highest for DRB1 and lowest for HLA-C.

As for this clone: Its target is not known.

The PCR had 60 Vbeta and 13 Jbeta primers. Sequencing was performed with immunoSEQ multiplex PCR; in TCRdb, only in-frame clones are kept and a portion is missing. This table holds 150,000 to 200,000 clones, roughly 82% found once. The CDR3 has 14 amino acids. Germline assignment: CDR1 SGHDN and CDR2 FVKESK. V was shortened by 3 bases and J by 5 bases, with 10 bases between the two germline ends. Input material: PBMCs. This TCR was recovered from a girl aged 5-17 years in good health and CMV-seropositive. V usage is TRBV14 and J usage is TRBJ2-2; tentatively, D is TRBD2 (6 bases). The CDR3 bases are TGTGCCAGCAGCCAGGGGGGAGATACCGGGGAGCTGTTTTTT. This encodes CASSQGGDTGELFF.